The T cell receptor beta chain under discussion was sequenced for a study of beta chain features in type 1 diabetes. Germline CDR1 SGHRS, CDR2 YFSETQ. Germline trimming cut 7 bases from V and 3 bases from J; bases unmatched to any gene: 10. The CDR3 loop spans 15 amino acids. What was sequenced were expressed TCRB transcripts, since all of the isolated RNA had been reverse transcribed. The repertoire was sequenced with immunoSEQ multiplex PCR; TCRdb's copy has only in-frame clones and lacks some. This repertoire shows fewer than 350,000 clones, less than 20% found once; its top ten account for about 0.044%. Purities in excess of 98% were seen in all sorted populations.

This sequence was found in a woman aged 18-35 years in good health. The chain combines TRBV5-1 with TRBJ2-7; 10 positions agree with TRBD2. Sequenced sample: naive CD4+ T cells from blood. CDR3 residues: CASRRTSGDNYEQYF. The CDR3, as DNA: TGCGCCAGCCGCAGGACTAGCGGAGATAACTACGAGCAGTACTTC.